This TCR beta chain was identified in a study of blood T cell repertoires in COVID-19 (dated by TCRdb to about 2020). For context, the study as a whole: Collaborator samples came from the United States, Italy and Spain and covered acute and convalescent phases of COVID-19. The prospective study material was composed of cDNA or gDNA derived from T cells, B-cell-depleted T cells, or PBMCs. Subjects who had been exposed to COVID-19, were actively infected with it, or had recovered from it provided the deeply sampled blood TCRbeta repertoires that made up the dataset. The repertoires were released in a freely available public database intended as a resource for research on the immune response to SARS-CoV-2. Samples came from the ongoing ImmuneRACE study (first 160 participants) plus 1,254 subjects from 6 global collaborators. A de-identified subject ID, COVID-19 status, age in years and sex were almost always included in the sample metadata. Where available, HLA class I and class II types were taken from metadata supplied by the sample provider and were not determined by assay-based typing. What the work shows at the level of the full study, not this receptor alone: Clinical and demographic metadata were provided uncurated, with the amount varying by source and participant.

V loses 0 bases, J loses 10 bases, and the germline ends lie 10 bases apart. Based on the germline V gene, the CDR1 and CDR2 sequences are LGHNA and YNFKEQ. Including the terminal cysteine and phenylalanine, the CDR3 comprises 13 residues. The entry retains the CDR3 DNA only, 39 bases that are in frame from base 1. TCRbeta CDR3 regions were amplified from genomic DNA by means of the immunoSEQ Assay, a bias-controlled multiplex PCR. For the original study's pipeline: Nucleated cell counts per sample were estimated from amplification of reference gene primers within the assay. To quantify the absolute abundance of each unique TCRbeta CDR3 rearrangement, sequence reads were collapsed and filtered. For each sample, productive Simpson clonality was calculated by taking the square root of Simpson's diversity index across productive rearrangements. This is the immuneACCESS table as TCRdb keeps it, with only in-frame sequences that have V and J called. A part of the clones is gone; compared with another copy, unresolved V genes explain less than half, and the rest is unexplained. V and J calls and clone size come straight from that table; D and trimming were deduced from the DNA. The sample records over 150,000 clones, roughly 89% of which are singletons. The ten largest make up around 4% of the sample.

Another Seattle source contributed samples from volunteer blood donors who had recovered from COVID-19. Whole blood was collected in K2EDTA tubes by collaborating institutions according to the institutions' own protocols. For TCRbeta analysis, collaborator samples were shipped as frozen whole blood, as isolated PBMCs, or as DNA extracted from either sample type. In the case of this clone: It lacks a known antigen. There are no base qualities to consult, and no much larger clone falls within one base.

The source is a woman aged 55-69 years who had recovered from COVID-19. The chain is assembled from TRBV4-2 and TRBJ2-1; TRBD2 might be the D gene, on 6 matching bases. The specimen sequenced was peripheral blood. The nucleotide sequence is given as TGTGCCAGCAGCCAAGACCGCCTAGCGGAGCAGTTCTTC. The translation is CASSQDRLAEQFF.